One sample yielded the 5 T cell receptor beta chains listed below, sequenced in a study of blood T cell repertoires in COVID-19. Assay used: immunoSEQ multiplex PCR; TCRdb lists only in-frame clones, some missing. The repertoire includes almost 300,000 clones, around 90% of them detected once, and around 1.2% sits in the top ten. The source material was peripheral blood. The receptors derive from a man in his 70s with acute or convalescent COVID-19.

V gene TRBV24-1 combines with J gene TRBJ2-1, with 11 bases that match TRBD2. Per the germline V gene, CDR1 is KGHDR and CDR2 is SFDVKD. This CDR3 spans 15 amino acids. V was clipped by 9 bases and J by 4 bases; unmatched bases: 7. The DNA of the CDR3 is TGTGCCACCGGGGGGACTAGCGGAATTTACAATGAGCAGTTCTTC. It is translated as CATGGTSGIYNEQFF.

This clone was detected a few times. The chain recombines TRBV18 with TRBJ2-7; TRBD1 matches 7 bases. The CDR3 has 15 amino acids. From germline, CDR1 is KGHSH and CDR2 LQKENI. The V gene end was trimmed by 2 bases and the J gene end by 1 base; junction bases not matched to a gene: 5. CDR3 DNA sequence: TGTGCCAGCTCACCATCGACAGGGATTTCCTACGAGCAGTACTTC. This gives the protein CASSPSTGISYEQYF.

J is TRBJ2-2 and V is TRBV28; D is ambiguous. The CDR3 length is 14 residues. Trimming pared 2 bases from V and 6 bases from J, leaving 10 bases between. Germline CDR1 and CDR2: MDHEN and SYDVKM. The CDR3 DNA reads as TGTGCCAGCAGTTTAGCCCCCCGAGCCGGGGAGCTGTTTTTT. As protein: CASSLAPRAGELFF.

This rearrangement joins TRBV2 to TRBJ2-3; 10 positions match TRBD1. After removal of 5 bases from V and 5 bases from J, the junction contained 7 bases not matched to a gene. Germline lookup yields CDR1 SNHLY and CDR2 FYNNEI. The CDR3 extends over 15 amino acids. The DNA of the CDR3 is TGTGCCAGCAGTAGACACGGGACAGGGGAAGATACGCAGTATTTT. Translated: CASSRHGTGEDTQYF.

For the CDR3, the DNA is TGTGCCAGCAGCGTAGGGCTAGCGGAGAGCACAGATACGCAGTATTTT. Amino acid sequence: CASSVGLAESTDTQYF. The genes are TRBV9 and TRBJ2-3; 7 bases map to TRBD2. After removal of 0 bases from V and 0 bases from J, the junction contained 4 bases not matched to a gene. This CDR3 is built from 16 residues. Germline lookup yields CDR1 SGDLS and CDR2 YYNGEE.